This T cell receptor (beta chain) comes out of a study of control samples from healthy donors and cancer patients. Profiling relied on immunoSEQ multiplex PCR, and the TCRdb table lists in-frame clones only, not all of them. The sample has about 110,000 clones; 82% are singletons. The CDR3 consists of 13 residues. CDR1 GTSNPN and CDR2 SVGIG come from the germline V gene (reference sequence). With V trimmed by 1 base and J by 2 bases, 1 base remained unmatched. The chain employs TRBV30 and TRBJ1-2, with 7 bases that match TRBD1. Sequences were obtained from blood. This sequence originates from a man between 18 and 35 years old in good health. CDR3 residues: CAWSAQGNYGYTF. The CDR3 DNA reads TGTGCCTGGAGTGCACAGGGGAACTATGGCTACACCTTC.